Each of the 2 T cell receptor beta chains below was sequenced from the same sample in a study of shared clonotypes between healthy human individuals (dated by TCRdb to 2018 to 2021). The protocol used for the library was the immunoSEQ multiplex PCR assay. The source is immuneACCESS, and TCRdb retained only in-frame sequences with V and J called. Part of the clones is not carried over; for the studies checked, unresolved V genes explain less than half of this, and the remainder is unexplained. The sample table holds roughly 650,000 clones, of which around 97% were seen once. The ten largest clonotypes hold 0.057% of the sample. Sequenced input: naive CD4+ T cells sorted from blood. The label giving this sample's cell subset or site can be read as: CD45RA+ positively selected. These receptors were obtained from a woman in her thirties in good health.

DNA for the CDR3: TGTGCCACCCTCCCGCGACTAGGGAAGAACACCGGGGAGCTGTTTTTT. Protein product: CATLPRLGKNTGELFF. V usage is TRBV5-8 and J usage is TRBJ2-2; a possible D gene is TRBD2 (6 bases). Deletions cut 9 bases from V and 1 base from J, with 19 bases between. CDR1 SGHTS and CDR2 YDEGEE come from the germline V gene. The CDR3 is 16 residues long.

A single count supports this clone. This chain connects TRBV5-4 to TRBJ2-7; D possibly corresponds to TRBD1 (5 bases). This CDR3 comprises 13 residues. Germline V gives CDR1 SGHNT, CDR2 YYREEE (reference sequence). Trimming took off 5 bases at V and 4 bases at J, with 13 bases between the two ends. The CDR3 nucleotides are TGTGCCAGCAGTCAAAACCAGGGATACGAGCAGTACTTC. It codes for CASSQNQGYEQYF.